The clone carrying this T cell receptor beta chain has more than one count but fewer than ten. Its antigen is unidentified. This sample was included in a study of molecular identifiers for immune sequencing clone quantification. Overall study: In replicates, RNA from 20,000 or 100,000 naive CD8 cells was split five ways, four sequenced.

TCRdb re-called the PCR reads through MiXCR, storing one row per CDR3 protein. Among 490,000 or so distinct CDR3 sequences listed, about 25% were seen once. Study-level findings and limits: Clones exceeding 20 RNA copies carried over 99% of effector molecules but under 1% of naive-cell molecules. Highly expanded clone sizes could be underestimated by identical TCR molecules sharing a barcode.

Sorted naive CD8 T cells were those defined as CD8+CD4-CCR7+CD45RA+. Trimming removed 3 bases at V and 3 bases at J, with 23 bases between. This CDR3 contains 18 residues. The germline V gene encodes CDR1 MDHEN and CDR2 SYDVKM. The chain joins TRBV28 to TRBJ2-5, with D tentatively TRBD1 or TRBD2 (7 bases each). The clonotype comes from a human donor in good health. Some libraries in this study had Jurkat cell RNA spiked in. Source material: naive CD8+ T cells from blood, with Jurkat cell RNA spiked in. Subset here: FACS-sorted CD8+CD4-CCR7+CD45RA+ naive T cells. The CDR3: CASSLYRAGGGWEETQYF. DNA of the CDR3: TGTGCCAGCAGTTTGTATCGGGCAGGGGGGGGTTGGGAAGAGACCCAGTACTTC.